A selection of T cell receptor beta chains follows, all from one sample in a study of PD-1 blockade in classical Hodgkin lymphoma. This table comes from immunoSEQ multiplex PCR, and its TCRdb copy is limited to in-frame clones, with some not included. Here the sample spans roughly 50,000 clones, over 70% being singletons. The sequencing here drew on peripheral blood mononuclear cells (PBMCs), taken before the second cycle of nivolumab. These receptors originate from a human donor with classical Hodgkin lymphoma. Both conserved end residues are part of each CDR3. The D gene is left open where the match is weak. Clone size, where shown, is once, few, many, or a class for clones that have expanded.

size | J | D | V | DNA | CDR3
- | TRBJ2-7 | - | TRBV6-5 | TGTGCCAGCACTCCCTCCGGGTCTCGGTACGAGCAGTACTTC | CASTPSGSRYEQYF
- | TRBJ1-1 | - | TRBV5-6 | TGTGCCAGCAGCTTGAGAGGTACTGAAGCTTTCTTT | CASSLRGTEAFF
- | TRBJ2-7 | TRBD1 | TRBV9 | TGTGCCAGCAGCGCCACGTACGAACCGGGACAGGGGGCTTTCTACGAGCAGTACTTC | CASSATYEPGQGAFYEQYF
- | TRBJ1-2 | - | TRBV14 | TGTGCCAGCAGCCAAGATTTTCTCGGACAGTCCTATGGCTACACCTTC | CASSQDFLGQSYGYTF
- | TRBJ2-5 | - | TRBV11-2 | TGTGCCAGCAGCGCAGTGGCCGGGACCCAAGAGACCCAGTACTTC | CASSAVAGTQETQYF
- | TRBJ1-6 | TRBD1 | TRBV6-5 | TGTGCCAGCAGCCGGGACAGCCGGGATTCACCCCTCCACTTT | CASSRDSRDSPLHF
- | TRBJ2-1 | TRBD2 | TRBV6-5 | TGTGCCAGCAGTTTCCCGGCACTAGCGTTGGATGAGCAGTTCTTC | CASSFPALALDEQFF
- | TRBJ2-7 | TRBD2 | TRBV19 | TGTGCCAGTAGAAACAGTGGGGGGGGCTCCTACGAGCAGTACTTC | CASRNSGGGSYEQYF
once | TRBJ1-1 | TRBD1 | TRBV6-1 | TGTGCCAGCAGTGACGTCAGGGGGACTGAAGCTTTCTTT | CASSDVRGTEAFF
medium-sized | TRBJ2-2 | - | TRBV2 | TGTGCCAGCACCCGGGGAGAGGGCACCGGGGAGCTGTTTTTT | CASTRGEGTGELFF
- | TRBJ1-5 | - | TRBV30 | TGTGCCTGGAGTGGGGGGTCTAGCAATCAGCCCCAGCATTTT | CAWSGGSSNQPQHF
- | TRBJ1-4 | - | TRBV9 | TGTGCCAGCAGCCGTGGGGGATTCGAAAAACTGTTTTTT | CASSRGGFEKLFF
- | TRBJ2-7 | - | TRBV11-2 | TGTGCCAGCAGCATCGGACCGAGCTACGAGCAGTACTTC | CASSIGPSYEQYF
- | TRBJ1-5 | TRBD1 | TRBV5-8 | TGTGCCAGCAGCCGAGGGACAGGGGGGCGAGGATGGCCCCAGCATTTT | CASSRGTGGRGWPQHF
- | TRBJ2-7 | - | TRBV6-5 | TGTGCCAGCAGTTACTCTCAGGGAAGGTACTACGAGCAGTACTTC | CASSYSQGRYYEQYF
few | TRBJ1-5 | - | TRBV6-6 | TGTGCCAGCAGCCGGGCAATAGACTGGCCCCAGCATTTT | CASSRAIDWPQHF
- | TRBJ1-5 | - | TRBV6-1 | TGTGCCAGCAGTGAAATTAGTAGCAATCAGCCCCAGCATTTT | CASSEISSNQPQHF
- | TRBJ1-2 | - | TRBV5-8 | TGTGCCAGCAGCTTGGGGCACCGCGGCTACACCTTC | CASSLGHRGYTF
- | TRBJ2-2 | TRBD1 | TRBV5-1 | TGCGCCAGCAGCGTGCGGACAGGGGGTGACGGGGAGCTGTTTTTT | CASSVRTGGDGELFF
- | TRBJ2-3 | TRBD2 | TRBV29-1 | TGCAGCATTTTAGCGGGAGGCACAGATACGCAGTATTTT | CSILAGGTDTQYF
- | TRBJ1-2 | - | TRBV7-9 | TGTGCCAGCAGCCTTAATGGGGGTGGCTACACCTTC | CASSLNGGGYTF
once | TRBJ2-2 | - | TRBV5-4 | TGTGCCAGCAGCTTGGTTAGGGGTAACACCGGGGAGCTGTTTTTT | CASSLVRGNTGELFF
- | TRBJ1-1 | - | TRBV6-5 | TGTGCCAGCAGTTATTCCGACAGTCTTGAAGCTTTCTTT | CASSYSDSLEAFF
- | TRBJ2-7 | TRBD1 | TRBV4-2 | TGTGCCAGCAGCCTGGACAGGGACTACGAGCAGTACTTC | CASSLDRDYEQYF
- | TRBJ2-7 | - | TRBV6-5 | TGTGCCAGCAGTTACCCGGACAGCTCCTACGAGCAGTACTTC | CASSYPDSSYEQYF
- | TRBJ2-7 | - | TRBV18 | TGTGCCAGCTCACCACAGGGCAGCTCCTACGAGCAGTACTTC | CASSPQGSSYEQYF
- | TRBJ1-3 | - | TRBV10-3 | TGTGCCATCAGTGAATCGTTAAACACCATATATTTT | CAISESLNTIYF
- | TRBJ2-7 | TRBD2 | TRBV15 | TGTGCCACTTCAGCGGGAGCTACCTACGAGCAGTACTTC | CATSAGATYEQYF
- | TRBJ2-5 | TRBD1 | TRBV2 | TGTGCCAGCAGTGATGGGGGACAGGGCCGATGGGAGACCCAGTACTTC | CASSDGGQGRWETQYF
- | TRBJ1-1 | - | TRBV30 | TGTGCCTGGAGTGTACGAATTTCAGTAAACACTGAAGCTTTCTTT | CAWSVRISVNTEAFF
- | TRBJ2-1 | - | TRBV7-6 | TGTGCCAGCAGCTTAGGGCGCCGGGGGCGCGGGGATGAGCAGTTCTTC | CASSLGRRGRGDEQFF
- | TRBJ1-1 | - | TRBV6-5 | TGTGCCAGCAGTTACTCCAGGGGCACTGAAGCTTTCTTT | CASSYSRGTEAFF
- | TRBJ1-1 | - | TRBV14 | TGTGCCAGCAGCCACAGGGGACCGAACACTGAAGCTTTCTTT | CASSHRGPNTEAFF
- | TRBJ1-2 | - | TRBV2 | TGTGCCAGCAGGGAAACGATGACTATCTATGGCTACACCTTC | CASRETMTIYGYTF
- | TRBJ2-5 | - | TRBV25-1 | TGTGCCAGCAGTGAATATGTGACGGCAGGGGAAGAGACCCAGTACTTC | CASSEYVTAGEETQYF
- | TRBJ1-1 | - | TRBV18 | TGTGCCAGCTCACCACAAAAACAGTCGGGCACTGAAGCTTTCTTT | CASSPQKQSGTEAFF
- | TRBJ2-2 | TRBD1 | TRBV5-1 | TGCGCCAGCAGCTTGGGCCAGGGGGCCGGCGGGGAGCTGTTTTTT | CASSLGQGAGGELFF
few | TRBJ1-2 | - | TRBV4-3 | TGCGCCAGCAGCCAAGTGGGGTCCCCTGGCTATGGCTACACCTTC | CASSQVGSPGYGYTF
- | TRBJ2-2 | TRBD2 | TRBV4-3 | TGCGCCAGCAGCCAGCGGGGGGGCAACACCGGGGAGCTGTTTTTT | CASSQRGGNTGELFF
- | TRBJ2-1 | - | TRBV7-3 | TGTGCCAGCAGCTTACAGACTGGGGGGGAGCAGTTCTTC | CASSLQTGGEQFF
- | TRBJ2-5 | - | TRBV28 | TGTGCCAGCAGTCCCACTTGGGGGCTAGCGGACCAAGAGACCCAGTACTTC | CASSPTWGLADQETQYF
- | TRBJ1-1 | - | TRBV9 | TGTGCCAGCAGCGTAGACATACTATCGGAGGGCACTGAAGCTTTCTTT | CASSVDILSEGTEAFF
- | TRBJ1-2 | - | TRBV7-2 | TGTGCCAGCAGCCCGCCCGGGAGCTATGGCTACACCTTC | CASSPPGSYGYTF
- | TRBJ2-3 | TRBD1 | TRBV11-2 | TGTGCCAGCAGCGACCGGGACAGGGGGCGACCAGATACGCAGTATTTT | CASSDRDRGRPDTQYF
- | TRBJ1-2 | - | TRBV7-9 | TGTGCCAGTAGCTTAGCGAGACAGGTCTATGGCTACACCTTC | CASSLARQVYGYTF
once | TRBJ2-5 | TRBD2 | TRBV5-6 | TGTGCCAGCAGCCCGGGACTAGCGGGGCCCTCGGGAGAGACCCAGTACTTC | CASSPGLAGPSGETQYF
- | TRBJ1-2 | - | TRBV7-6 | TGTGCCAGCAGCCCTTGGTCGGTAGACTATGGCTACACCTTC | CASSPWSVDYGYTF
- | TRBJ2-7 | - | TRBV5-1 | TGCGCCAGCAGGTCAGGATCGTATGAGTACGAGCAGTACTTC | CASRSGSYEYEQYF
- | TRBJ1-5 | - | TRBV2 | TGTGCCAGCAGTGATCGGGTAGGGGTGGGCAATCAGCCCCAGCATTTT | CASSDRVGVGNQPQHF
- | TRBJ1-2 | - | TRBV7-2 | TGTGCCAGCAGCCCCAGGCCCCCTACTAACTATGGCTACACCTTC | CASSPRPPTNYGYTF
- | TRBJ2-3 | - | TRBV4-3 | TGCGCCAGCAGCCAAGGAACCCAGGGAGAGGCAGATACGCAGTATTTT | CASSQGTQGEADTQYF
once | TRBJ2-1 | - | TRBV11-3 | TGTGCCAGCAGCTATCGGGGGGCTAGCGGCCTCAATGAGCAGTTCTTC | CASSYRGASGLNEQFF
- | TRBJ1-5 | - | TRBV6-6 | TGTGCCAGCCGCCAGGCGGGCAGTAGCAATCAGCCCCAGCATTTT | CASRQAGSSNQPQHF